A single sample is the source of the 28 T cell receptor beta chains below, sequenced in a study of shared T cell receptors in the human thymus. Sequenced by immunoSEQ multiplex PCR; TCRdb stores in-frame clones only, minus some. The table lists some 700,000 clones, 75% to 90% of them singletons. This sample was also put to use in a study of human thymus T cells.

Sequenced input: thymocytes. These receptors originate from a girl in the first two years of life with a congenital heart defect.

The chain is built from TRBV6-1 and TRBJ1-6; 9 nucleotides agree with TRBD1. J was trimmed by 3 bases and V by 3 bases; bases with no gene match: 9. The germline CDR1 and CDR2 sequences are MNHNS and SASEGT. CDR3 size: 18 residues. The CDR3 here is CASSDSRWTGDYNSPLHF. The CDR3 DNA is TGTGCCAGCAGTGATAGTCGTTGGACAGGGGACTATAATTCACCCCTCCACTTT.

V gene TRBV20-1 combines with J gene TRBJ1-1; D is unclear. This CDR3 comprises 11 residues. Germline V CDR1 and CDR2: DFQATT, SNEGSKA (reference sequence). The DNA of the CDR3 is TGCATCCGAGGGAGGAGGACTGAAGCTTTCTTT. Its protein is CIRGRRTEAFF.

CDR3 nucleotide sequence: TGTGCCAGCAGCCACTGGGCGGGGGGCCAAGAGACCCAGTACTTC. Protein product: CASSHWAGGQETQYF. V is TRBV11-2 and J is TRBJ2-5, with 8 bases that match TRBD2. Germline trimming cut 5 bases from V and 1 base from J; bases unmatched to any gene: 6. The CDR3 runs 15 residues. Germline V gives CDR1 SGHAT, CDR2 FQNNGV.

This clone has a handful of counts. The J gene is TRBJ2-2, the V gene TRBV5-6, with D possibly being TRBD1 (6 bases). The germline V and J ends were trimmed by 4 bases and 0 bases, with 13 bases remaining between them. This CDR3 has 16 residues. Germline CDR1 SGHDT, CDR2 YYEEEE. CDR3 amino acids: CASSLGQKANTGELFF. The DNA for the CDR3 is TGTGCCAGCAGCCTAGGACAGAAGGCGAACACCGGGGAGCTGTTTTTT.

The genes are TRBV6-8 and TRBJ1-5; TRBD1 matches at 11 bases. The CDR3 is made up of 20 amino acids. Germline CDR1 reads MNHGY; CDR2 reads SAAAGT. After removal of 4 bases from V and 0 bases from J, the junction contained 14 bases not matched to a gene. For the CDR3, the DNA is TGTGCCAGCAGTTGGAAGGGGTTCGGGACAGGGGGAAATAGCAATCAGCCCCAGCATTTT. Translated: CASSWKGFGTGGNSNQPQHF.

V is TRBV29-1 and J is TRBJ1-2, with 9 bases aligning to TRBD1. The J segment lost 3 bases and the V segment lost 2 bases, leaving 13 bases of the junction unmatched. The CDR3 totals 17 residues. Looked up from germline, CDR1 is SQVTM and CDR2 is ANQGSEA. The CDR3, as DNA: TGCAGCGTTGAAAGTCCTTGGGGACAGGGCAGCGACTATGGCTACACCTTC. Translated: CSVESPWGQGSDYGYTF.

The V and J genes are TRBV25-1 and TRBJ2-3, with D uncertain. From germline, CDR1 is MGHDK and CDR2 SYGVNS. The length of the CDR3 is 12 residues. The V and J ends lost 2 bases and 10 bases respectively, with 10 bases between them. The CDR3 loop is CASSEGCAAQYF. The CDR3, as DNA: TGTGCCAGCAGTGAAGGATGCGCGGCGCAGTATTTT.

The chain recombines TRBV7-2 with TRBJ2-7; D perhaps matches TRBD2 (8 bases). CDR1 SGHTA and CDR2 FQGNSA come from the germline V gene. Trimming removed 10 bases from V and 3 bases from J, with 19 bases in between. CDR3 length equals 14 residues. The CDR3 is CATRGGDRNYEQYF. The CDR3 bases are TGTGCCACCCGGGGGGGGGACAGAAACTACGAGCAGTACTTC.

The chain recombines TRBV19 with TRBJ2-2, with D possibly matching TRBD2 (6 bases). CDR3 length equals 15 residues. CDR1 is LNHDA and CDR2 is SQIVND in the germline V gene (reference sequence). Trimming stripped 3 bases from V and 0 bases from J, with 8 bases between. CDR3 sequence reads: CASSIWGANTGELFF. In DNA, the CDR3 is TGTGCCAGTAGTATTTGGGGGGCGAACACCGGGGAGCTGTTTTTT.

This rearrangement joins TRBV6-5 to TRBJ1-6; D gene unclear. CDR1 MNHEY and CDR2 SVGAGI come from the germline V gene. Trimming left V 4 bases short and J 9 bases short, with 19 bases between. The CDR3 extends over 16 amino acids. The CDR3 DNA reads as TGTGCCAGCAGTTTAGGGAACGGAGGTCACCGTTCACCCCTCCACTTT. It codes for CASSLGNGGHRSPLHF.

The V call is TRBV5-1, the J call TRBJ2-2; D perhaps matches TRBD1 (5 bases). The germline CDR1 and CDR2 sequences are SGHRS and YFSETQ. Trimming pared 4 bases from V and 0 bases from J, leaving 13 bases between. The CDR3 loop spans 16 amino acids. CDR3 residues: CASSPKKGANTGELFF. CDR3 nucleotides: TGCGCCAGCAGCCCAAAAAAAGGGGCGAACACCGGGGAGCTGTTTTTT.

The J gene is TRBJ1-5, the V gene TRBV4-1; TRBD1 aligns across 9 bases. V was pared by 1 base and J by 3 bases, with 10 bases of the junction left unmatched. Germline V gives CDR1 MGHRA, CDR2 YSYEKL. This CDR3 spans 18 amino acids. The CDR3 DNA sequence: TGCGCCAGCAGCCAAGTGGAGGACAGGGGAAATTTCAATCAGCCCCAGCATTTT. It specifies CASSQVEDRGNFNQPQHF.

This clone was counted only a few times. The V and J genes are TRBV7-3 and TRBJ1-1; perhaps TRBD1 as D (6 bases). This CDR3 has 15 residues. Germline V gives CDR1 SGHTA, CDR2 FQGTGA. Trimming pared 5 bases from V and 3 bases from J, leaving 16 bases between. This chain's CDR3 is CASSPGDISYTEAFF. Written as DNA, the CDR3 is TGTGCCAGCAGCCCTGGGGACATCTCTTACACTGAAGCTTTCTTT.

The chain has TRBV19 and TRBJ2-4, with D possibly TRBD2 on 6 matching bases. V lost 3 bases and J lost 0, with 6 bases in between. The germline CDR1 and CDR2 sequences are LNHDA and SQIVND (reference sequence). CDR3 length: 14 amino acids. CDR3 protein: CASSMGGAKNIQYF. The CDR3, as DNA: TGTGCCAGTAGTATGGGGGGAGCCAAAAACATTCAGTACTTC.

The J gene is TRBJ1-1, the V gene TRBV28; D call uncertain. Trimming took off 7 bases at V and 1 base at J, with 4 bases between the two ends. The V gene's germline CDR1 is MDHEN and CDR2 SYDVKM. The CDR3 is 11 amino acids. CDR3 amino acids: CASISNTEAFF. The CDR3 region has the DNA TGTGCCAGCATATCGAACACTGAAGCTTTCTTT.

The V gene is TRBV6-5, the J gene TRBJ1-2; 8 bases are a match to TRBD1. There are 14 residues in the CDR3. Germline lookup yields CDR1 MNHEY and CDR2 SVGAGI. Unmatched junction bases numbered 10, after V lost 5 bases and J lost 8 bases. CDR3: CASSPLQGARGYTF. CDR3 DNA: TGTGCCAGCAGTCCCTTGCAGGGGGCGCGAGGCTACACCTTC.

This clone was observed a handful of times. This chain connects TRBV30 to TRBJ1-3; D perhaps matches TRBD1 (5 bases). With 1 base removed from V and 4 bases from J, the gap between germline ends came to 17 bases. Germline CDR1 is GTSNPN and CDR2 is SVGIG (reference sequence). The CDR3 spans 16 residues. CDR3 nucleotides: TGTGCCTGGAGTGCTTGGAACGGGGGAGGCGGAAACACCATATATTTT. It codes for CAWSAWNGGGGNTIYF. The complete variable domain, with remaining parts taken from reference TRBV30 and TRBJ1-3, reads SQTIHQWPATLVQPVGSPLSLECTVEGTSNPNLYWYRQAAGRGLQLLFYSVGIGQISSEVPQNLSASRPQDRQFILSSKKLLLSDSGFYLCAWSAWNGGGGNTIYFGEGSWLTVV.

The chain has TRBV7-6 and TRBJ1-5; unclear D gene. V was shortened by 2 bases and J by 2 bases, with 16 bases between the two germline ends. In germline, CDR1 is SGHVS, CDR2 FNYEAQ. The CDR3 is 17 residues long. CDR3 bases: TGTGCCAGCAGCTTAAGCCGTAAGGAGGAGGGCAATCAGCCCCAGCATTTT. This encodes CASSLSRKEEGNQPQHF. Full variable domain (rest looked up from reference TRBV7-6 and TRBJ1-5): GAGVSQSPRYKVTKRGQDVALRCDPISGHVSLYWYRQALGQGPEFLTYFNYEAQQDKSGLPNDRFSAERPEGSISTLTIQRTEQRDSAMYRCASSLSRKEEGNQPQHFGDGTRLSIL.

The J gene is TRBJ1-3, the V gene TRBV4-1; D ambiguous. Germline V lookup: CDR1 MGHRA, CDR2 YSYEKL. This CDR3 region has 13 residues. V was cut by 6 bases and J by 5 bases, with 11 bases left in between. The DNA of the CDR3 is TGCGCCAGCAGTCTTAGCAATCGAAACACCATATATTTT. This encodes CASSLSNRNTIYF.

The V gene is TRBV6-4, the J gene TRBJ2-3; D may be TRBD2 (5 bases). Trimming left V 5 bases short and J 0 bases short, with 21 bases between. CDR1 and CDR2 from the germline V gene are MRHNA and SNTAGT. This CDR3 is built from 18 residues. Here the CDR3 reads CASSRSTDFPVSTDTQYF. In nucleotides, the CDR3 is TGTGCCAGCAGTCGCTCCACGGACTTTCCAGTTAGCACAGATACGCAGTATTTT.

The chain couples TRBV29-1 to TRBJ2-5; TRBD2 aligns across 7 bases. The germline CDR1 and CDR2 sequences are SQVTM and ANQGSEA. CDR3 size: 14 residues. With 6 bases clipped from V and 5 bases from J, the junction kept 12 bases outside the gene matches. The CDR3 sequence: CSVVGEGQWETQYF. The CDR3, as DNA: TGCAGCGTCGTAGGGGAGGGGCAATGGGAGACCCAGTACTTC.

The gene calls are TRBV11-2 and TRBJ2-2, with 7 nucleotides matching TRBD2. Germline CDR1 is SGHAT and CDR2 is FQNNGV. The length of the CDR3 is 16 residues. V was pared by 1 base and J by 6 bases, with 8 bases of the junction left unmatched. The chain's CDR3 is CASSLGWRGMAGELFF. The CDR3 nucleotides read TGTGCCAGCAGCTTAGGATGGCGGGGGATGGCCGGGGAGCTGTTTTTT.

The J gene is TRBJ2-3, the V gene TRBV27; possible D gene TRBD2, 7 bases. Trimming removed 6 bases from V and 3 bases from J, with 19 bases in between. Germline V gene sequence: CDR1 MNHEY, CDR2 SMNVEV (reference sequence). CDR3 size: 16 residues. In DNA form, the CDR3 reads TGTGCCAGCAGACTTTGGGGGGGGCGGTTGACAGATACGCAGTATTTT. Translation gives CASRLWGGRLTDTQYF.

This chain uses TRBV10-3 with TRBJ1-1, with D possibly matching TRBD1 (6 bases). Trimming left V 4 bases short and J 3 bases short, with 12 bases between. The length of the CDR3 is 14 residues. The germline V gene has CDR1 ENHRY and CDR2 SYGVKD. The CDR3 here is CAISGYPGDTEAFF. The CDR3, as DNA: TGTGCCATCAGTGGATACCCAGGGGACACTGAAGCTTTCTTT.

The chain couples TRBV6-8 to TRBJ2-2; D might be TRBD2 (6 bases). Germline lookup yields CDR1 MNHGY and CDR2 SAAAGT. The CDR3 consists of 15 residues. Trimming took off 2 bases at V and 6 bases at J, with 13 bases between the two ends. CDR3 coding DNA: TGTGCCAGCAGTTACCACCCCTCGGGGGCCGGGGAGCTGTTTTTT. Translation: CASSYHPSGAGELFF.

The chain carries TRBV11-2 and TRBJ1-2; the D gene is possibly TRBD1 (5 bases). V was trimmed by 0 bases and J by 3 bases, leaving 8 bases between them. The CDR3 is 14 residues long. In germline, CDR1 is SGHAT, CDR2 FQNNGV. CDR3: CASSLDRVYYGYTF. CDR3 sequence (DNA): TGTGCCAGCAGCTTAGACAGGGTCTACTATGGCTACACCTTC.

The V gene is TRBV19, the J gene TRBJ1-2; TRBD1 matches 9 bases. Germline V gene sequence: CDR1 LNHDA, CDR2 SQIVND (reference sequence). The CDR3 is 14 residues long. V shed 4 bases and J 3 bases; nucleotides not matched to a gene: 3. The CDR3, as DNA: TGTGCCAGTAGTACACAGGGGGCTTACTATGGCTACACCTTC. Protein sequence: CASSTQGAYYGYTF.

V gene TRBV19 combines with J gene TRBJ2-5; 11 nucleotides align to TRBD1. The CDR3 has 15 amino acids. Germline CDR1 reads LNHDA; CDR2 reads SQIVND (reference sequence). Losses at the gene ends were 5 bases for V and 4 bases for J; bases not matched to a gene: 6. For the CDR3, the DNA is TGTGCCAGTAGTCCACGGACAGGGGGCAGAGAGACCCAGTACTTC. Residues: CASSPRTGGRETQYF.